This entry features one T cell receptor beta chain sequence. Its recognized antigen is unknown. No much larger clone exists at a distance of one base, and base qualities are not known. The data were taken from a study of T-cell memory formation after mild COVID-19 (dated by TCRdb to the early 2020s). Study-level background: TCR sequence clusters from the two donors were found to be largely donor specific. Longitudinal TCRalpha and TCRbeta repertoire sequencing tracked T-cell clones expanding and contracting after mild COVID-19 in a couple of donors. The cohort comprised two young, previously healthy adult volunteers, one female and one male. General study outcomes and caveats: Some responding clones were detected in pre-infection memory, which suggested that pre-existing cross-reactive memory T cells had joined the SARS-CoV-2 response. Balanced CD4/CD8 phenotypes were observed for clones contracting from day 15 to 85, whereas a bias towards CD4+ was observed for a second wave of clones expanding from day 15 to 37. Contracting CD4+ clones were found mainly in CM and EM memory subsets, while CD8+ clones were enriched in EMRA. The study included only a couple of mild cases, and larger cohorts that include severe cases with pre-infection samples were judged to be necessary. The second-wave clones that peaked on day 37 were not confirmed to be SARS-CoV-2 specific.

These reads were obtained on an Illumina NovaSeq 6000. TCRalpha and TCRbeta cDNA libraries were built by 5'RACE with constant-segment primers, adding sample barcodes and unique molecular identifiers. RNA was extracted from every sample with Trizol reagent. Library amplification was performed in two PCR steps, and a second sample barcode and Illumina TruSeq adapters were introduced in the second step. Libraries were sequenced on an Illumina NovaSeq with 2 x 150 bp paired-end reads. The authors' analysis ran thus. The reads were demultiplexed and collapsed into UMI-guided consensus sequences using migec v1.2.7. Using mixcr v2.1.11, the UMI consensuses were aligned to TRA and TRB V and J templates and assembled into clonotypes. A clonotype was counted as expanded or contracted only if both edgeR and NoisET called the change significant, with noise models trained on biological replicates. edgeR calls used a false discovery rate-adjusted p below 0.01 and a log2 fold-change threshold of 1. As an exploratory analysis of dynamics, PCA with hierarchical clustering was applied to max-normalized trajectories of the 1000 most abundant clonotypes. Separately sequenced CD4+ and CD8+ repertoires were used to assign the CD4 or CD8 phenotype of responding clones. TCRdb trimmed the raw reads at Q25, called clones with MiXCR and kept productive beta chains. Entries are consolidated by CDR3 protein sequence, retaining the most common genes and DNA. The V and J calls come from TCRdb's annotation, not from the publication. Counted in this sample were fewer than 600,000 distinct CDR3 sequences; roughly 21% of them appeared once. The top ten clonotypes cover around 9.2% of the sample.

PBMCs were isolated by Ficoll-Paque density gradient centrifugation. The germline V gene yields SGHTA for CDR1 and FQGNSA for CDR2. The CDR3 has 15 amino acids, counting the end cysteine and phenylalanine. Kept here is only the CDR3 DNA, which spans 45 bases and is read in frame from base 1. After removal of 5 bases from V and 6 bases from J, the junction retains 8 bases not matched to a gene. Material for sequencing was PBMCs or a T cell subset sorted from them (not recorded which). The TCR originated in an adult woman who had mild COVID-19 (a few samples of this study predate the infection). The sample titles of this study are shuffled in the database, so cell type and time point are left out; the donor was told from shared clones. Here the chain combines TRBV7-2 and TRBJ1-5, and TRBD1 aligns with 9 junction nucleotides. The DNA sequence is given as TGTGCCAGCAGCCTCGGGACAGGGATTGGTCAGCCCCAGCATTTT. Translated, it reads CASSLGTGIGQPQHF.